This TCR beta chain was identified in a study of spatial heterogeneity in lung cancer. In the study overall: Averaged across combinations, each unique TCR and UMI pairing appeared more than ten times in raw reads, which were uncorrected.

This clonotype was seen ten or more times. Individually, TCR cDNA molecules were each labelled with a unique molecular identifier. TCRdb re-called the 5' RACE reads with MiXCR, one entry per CDR3 protein. The sample contains 95,000 or so distinct CDR3 sequences, about 9.4% of which appear only once. The time point is: sample taken at primary tumor resection. Unsorted tumor, nontumor lung tissue or cryopreserved PBMC supplied the whole RNA. The cohort: around 77 early-stage, untreated non-small cell lung cancer patients. The source of this sequence is a male donor with early-stage non-small cell lung cancer. Sequenced material: PBMCs, taken at surgery.

The CDR3 sequence is CASSHRGTGANVLTF. The CDR3 DNA follows: TGCGCCAGCAGCCACAGGGGTACCGGGGCCAACGTCCTGACTTTC. The chain is built from TRBV4-3 and TRBJ2-6; tentative D call: TRBD1 (6 bases). The V and J ends lost 3 bases and 4 bases respectively, with 10 bases between them. The CDR3 extends over 15 amino acids. Germline V gene sequence: CDR1 LGHNA, CDR2 YSLEER.